This T cell receptor beta chain was captured by sequencing in a study of CD8+ T cells in alopecia areata. Study context: Treated patients took oral tofacitinib at 5 to 10 mg twice daily. The authors scored treated patients' severity by affected scalp percentage.

As concerns this clone: Its antigen is currently unknown.

Overall study results and limits: Having one nonresponder leaves uncertain how baseline CD8+ expansion relates to response.

This sample's treatment: oral pan-JAK inhibitor, 5-10 mg twice daily. Peripheral blood samples and lesional scalp punch biopsies were obtained from alopecia areata patients. Isolated RNA was reverse transcribed into cDNA used as the sequencing template. The repertoire was sequenced with immunoSEQ multiplex PCR; TCRdb's copy has only in-frame clones and lacks some. The sample has around 200,000 clones; roughly three fifths are singletons. Source: CD4+ T cells sorted from blood, taken at week 4, from a patient treated with tofacitinib. The source is a human donor with alopecia areata.

Here the CDR3 reads CASSVTQGGEAFF. The CDR3 bases are TGTGCCAGCTCCGTCACACAGGGCGGTGAAGCTTTCTTT. The chain carries TRBV18 and TRBJ1-1; D perhaps matches TRBD1 (6 bases). CDR3 size: 13 residues. Germline CDR1 is KGHSH and CDR2 is LQKENI. V shed 6 bases and J shed 7 bases, with 15 bases lying between them.